This TCR beta chain was found in a study of shared clonotypes between healthy human individuals. General observations from the study: Tissue TCR repertoires likely differ from these blood-only repertoires.

Concerning this clone: Its target is not known.

The CDR3 runs 14 residues. Trimming took 6 bases from V and 6 from J; bases not matched to a gene: 3. Germline values: CDR1 MNHNS, CDR2 SASEGT. Authors' methods: ImmunoSEQ yielded junction-only sequences lacking quality scores, so filtering differed. Generated by immunoSEQ multiplex PCR, the TCRdb table keeps only in-frame clones and is missing some. V, J and clone size are taken as reported in that table, and D and trimming were inferred from the DNA itself. The table has approximately 1.4 million clones, 95% to 99% seen once. The study enrolled healthy HIV-negative adults without recent acute infections or vaccinations as donors. Subsets obtained from CD4+ cells comprised CD45RA+ naive and CD45RA-negative memory cells.

V and J are TRBV6-1 and TRBJ1-5, with 12 bases that match TRBD1. The material sequenced was naive CD4+ T cells sorted from blood. Subset described: CD45RA+ positively selected. This clonotype was sampled from a man between 25 and 39 years old in good health. In DNA form, the CDR3 reads TGTGCCAGCAGGGGGACAGGGGGCCGTCAGCCCCAGCATTTT. It specifies CASRGTGGRQPQHF.